This T cell receptor beta chain was captured by sequencing in a study of T-cell reconstitution after alpha-beta-depleted transplantation in children. Unique molecular identifiers were incorporated during preparation of the TCRbeta library. In TCRdb, the PCR reads were re-called with MiXCR into one record per CDR3 protein. The sample yields about 600,000 distinct CDR3 sequences, about 10% seen once. This clonotype was counted only a few times. The sequence was obtained from a human donor who donated a stem cell graft to a child with acute myeloid leukemia. Sample: PBMCs from the stem cell graft donor, taken from the stem cell graft.

The CDR3 DNA reads as TGTGCCAGCAGCCCCTCGGCAGAATCCTATGGCTACACCTTC. Encoded protein: CASSPSAESYGYTF. The rearrangement joins TRBV7-9 to TRBJ1-2; D gene uncertain. Germline V gene data show CDR1 as SEHNR and CDR2 as FQNEAQ (reference sequence). The germline V and J ends were trimmed by 5 bases and 4 bases, with 14 bases remaining between them. The CDR3 runs 14 residues.